Following are 9 T cell receptor beta chains from one sample sequenced in a study of cytomegalovirus exposure and HLA in healthy donors. PCR was performed using 60 Vbeta and 13 Jbeta primers. The protocol was immunoSEQ multiplex PCR, while the TCRdb copy is restricted to in-frame clones and leaves out a portion. This sample has 100,000 to 150,000 clones; about four fifths occur once, and the top ten carry 0.7%. Sequencing was done on a sample of PBMCs. These receptors came from a young man in good health and CMV-seronegative.

This clone was seen only once. The chain carries TRBV10-2 and TRBJ1-4; perhaps TRBD1 as D (5 bases). Germline CDR1 is WSHSY and CDR2 is SAAADI. The CDR3 is 16 amino acids. With 5 bases removed from V and 3 bases from J, the gap between germline ends came to 16 bases. CDR3 in DNA: TGCGCCAGCAGTACCGGGCAGGGCATAGCTAATGAAAAACTGTTTTTT. Translating it yields CASSTGQGIANEKLFF.

The CDR3 bases are TGTGCCAGCAGTCCGGTTTTGGTAATTTCACTGGAGAACTATGGCTACACCTTC. It encodes CASSPVLVISLENYGYTF. This sequence joins TRBV2 and TRBJ1-2; D remains unclear. The germline V gene encodes CDR1 SNHLY and CDR2 FYNNEI. Trimming left V 5 bases short and J 2 bases short, with 24 bases between. The CDR3 is made up of 18 amino acids.

The chain recombines TRBV19 with TRBJ1-5; 10 nucleotides agree with TRBD1. CDR1 and CDR2 (germline): LNHDA, SQIVND (reference sequence). CDR3 size: 15 residues. J was trimmed by 7 bases and V by 5 bases; bases with no gene match: 8. CDR3 in amino acids: CASSPIRDRGQPQHF. The CDR3 coding sequence is TGTGCCAGTAGTCCCATCCGGGACAGGGGACAGCCCCAGCATTTT. The full variable domain, with the rest looked up from reference TRBV19 and TRBJ1-5, is DGGITQSPKYLFRKEGQNVTLSCEQNLNHDAMYWYRQDPGQGLRLIYYSQIVNDFQKGDIAEGYSVSREKKESFPLTVTSAQKNPTAFYLCASSPIRDRGQPQHFGDGTRLSIL.

The chain is built from TRBV7-2 and TRBJ1-6, with D unclear. CDR3 length: 16 amino acids. CDR1 is SGHTA, CDR2 FQGNSA, per germline. V lost 6 bases and J 5 bases, leaving 17 bases between the germline ends. The CDR3 DNA follows: TGTGCCAGCAGACCCCCGGGAGGGATCCATAATTCACCCCTCCACTTT. Translation: CASRPPGGIHNSPLHF.

This clone was observed a handful of times. This sequence joins TRBV18 and TRBJ2-7; D possibly corresponds to TRBD1 (5 bases). The CDR3 has 14 amino acids. CDR1 and CDR2 from the germline V gene are KGHSH and LQKENI. Trimming removed 4 bases from V and 9 bases from J, with 19 bases in between. For the CDR3, the DNA is TGTGCCAGCTCACTGGACAAGATTACTTTTGGGCAGTACTTC. This encodes CASSLDKITFGQYF.

The J gene is TRBJ1-5, the V gene TRBV6-5, with a weak D call TRBD1 (5 bases). In germline, CDR1 is MNHEY, CDR2 SVGAGI. The CDR3 has 16 residues. The ends were cut back, 0 bases at V and 2 bases at J, with 11 bases in the middle. CDR3 sequence (DNA): TGTGCCAGCAGTTACTCCTCCCAGGGTGGCAATCAGCCCCAGCATTTT. Its translation is CASSYSSQGGNQPQHF.

J is TRBJ1-6 and V is TRBV6-5; TRBD1 matches at 7 bases. Germline assignment: CDR1 MNHEY and CDR2 SVGAGI. The CDR3 length is 14 residues. Germline trimming cut 3 bases from V and 7 bases from J; bases unmatched to any gene: 3. The CDR3 loop is CASSYQGENSPLHF. The DNA of the CDR3 is TGTGCCAGCAGTTATCAGGGGGAGAATTCACCCCTCCACTTT.

The rearrangement joins TRBV19 to TRBJ2-5; 8 bases line up with TRBD2. This CDR3 spans 13 amino acids. Trimming at V came to 5 bases and at J to 4 bases, leaving 3 bases not matched to a gene. Germline V CDR1 and CDR2: LNHDA, SQIVND (reference sequence). The CDR3 here is CASSQTSAETQYF. The CDR3 region has the DNA TGTGCCAGTAGTCAGACTAGCGCAGAGACCCAGTACTTC.

The chain couples TRBV19 to TRBJ1-1; weak D call: TRBD1 (5 bases). The CDR3 has 16 residues. V lost 9 bases and J 0 bases, leaving 20 bases between the germline ends. Per the germline V gene, CDR1 is LNHDA and CDR2 is SQIVND (reference sequence). The chain's CDR3 is CASKDGTFLMNTEAFF. For the CDR3, the DNA is TGTGCCAGCAAGGACGGGACTTTCTTAATGAACACTGAAGCTTTCTTT.